One T cell receptor beta chain is described in this entry. Other DNA sequences within the sample encode an identical CDR3. This record comes from a study of blood T cell repertoires in COVID-19. Study-level information: There were acute and convalescent COVID-19 samples, and they came from the United States, Italy and Spain. From T cells, B-cell-depleted T cells, or PBMCs came the material, which was cDNA or gDNA.

In the original analysis: Quantification of nucleated cells was approximated via reference gene primer amplification. Profiling relied on immunoSEQ multiplex PCR, and the TCRdb table lists in-frame clones only, not all of them. D and trimming come from the DNA, and the V and J calls and clone size come from that table. Of roughly 190,000 clones listed, roughly four fifths are singletons. The CDR3 loop spans 19 amino acids. V was clipped by 10 bases and J by 0 bases, with 26 bases between them. Germline CDR1 is SGHNT and CDR2 is YYREEE (reference sequence). This TCR was recovered from a man aged 25 to 45 with active or convalescent COVID-19. V and J are TRBV5-4 and TRBJ2-6; TRBD2 might be the D (7 bases). Sample: peripheral blood. The CDR3 coding sequence is TGTGCCCGCATAAAAACGACCGGGGGGCCCCCCTCTGGGGCCAACGTCCTGACTTTC. This codes for CARIKTTGGPPSGANVLTF. The whole variable domain, remainder taken from reference TRBV5-4 and TRBJ2-6, is ETGVTQSPTHLIKTRGQQVTLRCSSQSGHNTVSWYQQALGQGPQFIFQYYREEENGRGNFPPRFSGLQFPNYSSELNVNALELDDSALYLCARIKTTGGPPSGANVLTFGAGSRLTVL.